Listed here are 31 T cell receptor beta chains from one sample, sequenced in a study of OX40 agonist ivuxolimab in advanced cancers. The assay was immunoSEQ multiplex PCR, and TCRdb's table has in-frame clones only and misses some. The table shows just under 85,000 clones, with roughly 80% occurring only once. Here the sequenced sample was CD4+ or CD8+ T cells sorted from blood, taken in a trial of the OX40 agonist ivuxolimab. The receptors come from an adult with an advanced solid tumor such as melanoma, head and neck, liver or kidney cancer.

The J gene is TRBJ2-3, the V gene TRBV7-2, with D possibly being TRBD2 (5 bases). Between the trimmed V and J ends, which lost 1 base and 4 bases, there was a span of 9 bases. CDR3 length equals 14 residues. CDR1 SGHTA and CDR2 FQGNSA come from the germline V gene. The CDR3 loop is CASSLGLGADTQYF. The CDR3 bases are TGTGCCAGCAGCTTAGGCCTCGGGGCAGATACGCAGTATTTT. Using reference TRBV7-2 and TRBJ2-3 for the parts outside the CDR3, the full variable domain is GAGVSQSPSNKVTEKGKDVELRCDPISGHTALYWYRQSLGQGLEFLIYFQGNSAPDKSGLPSDRFSAERTGGSVSTLTIQRTQQEDSAVYLCASSLGLGADTQYFGPGTRLTVL.

This clone was detected only once. This rearrangement joins TRBV5-1 to TRBJ2-7; D is ambiguous. V was pared by 4 bases and J by 2 bases, with 10 bases between. The CDR3 sequence is 13 residues long. Germline CDR1 and CDR2: SGHRS and YFSETQ. CDR3 protein: CASSRGPTYEQYV. DNA of the CDR3: TGCGCCAGCAGCAGAGGACCCACCTACGAGCAGTACGTC.

The chain is built from TRBV7-9 and TRBJ2-5; D is possibly TRBD2 (5 bases). Germline V CDR1 and CDR2: SEHNR, FQNEAQ (reference sequence). The CDR3 spans 14 residues. Trimming took 1 base from V and 5 from J, leaving 11 bases between them. In nucleotides, the CDR3 is TGTGCCAGCAGCTTAGGAGGGCAGCGGGAGACCCAGTACTTC. Translated, it gives CASSLGGQRETQYF.

This chain connects TRBV29-1 to TRBJ2-7; D not certain. The CDR3 consists of 14 residues. Trimming stripped 0 bases from V and 0 bases from J, with 9 bases between. The germline gives CDR1 SQVTM, CDR2 ANQGSEA. The CDR3, as DNA: TGCAGCGTTGAAGAGAATGAGAGCTCCTACGAGCAGTACTTC. Its translation: CSVEENESSYEQYF.

This clone was observed a single time. The V call is TRBV7-7, the J call TRBJ2-7, with unresolved D. The DNA matches TRBJ2-5 better at its end, which makes the J call doubtful. Germline lookup yields CDR1 SSHAT and CDR2 FNYEAQ (reference sequence). This CDR3 spans 13 amino acids. CDR3 in amino acids: CASSLGSLETQYF. The CDR3 DNA sequence: TGTGCCAGCAGCTTAGGTTCCCTAGAGACCCAGTACTTC.

This rearrangement joins TRBV4-1 to TRBJ1-6; 9 bases are shared with TRBD1. With V trimmed by 3 bases and J by 5 bases, 2 bases remained unmatched. The germline CDR1 and CDR2 sequences are MGHRA and YSYEKL. CDR3 length: 15 residues. CDR3 sequence reads: CASSHRDRDNSPLHF. CDR3 nucleotides: TGCGCCAGCAGCCACCGGGACAGGGATAATTCACCCCTCCACTTT.

J is TRBJ1-4 and V is TRBV6-5, with 9 bases that match TRBD1. The CDR3 has 15 residues. J lost 4 bases, V lost 8 bases, and 8 bases had no gene match. The germline gives CDR1 MNHEY, CDR2 SVGAGI. The CDR3 is CASSRGGQGNEKLFF. CDR3 nucleotide sequence: TGTGCCAGCTCTCGGGGGGGACAGGGTAATGAAAAACTGTTTTTT.

This rearrangement joins TRBV28 to TRBJ2-3, with TRBD1 matching 7 bases. The CDR3 has 15 residues. Germline CDR1 and CDR2: MDHEN and SYDVKM. V trimming: 3 bases; J trimming: 1 base; junction bases outside the gene matches: 4. CDR3 amino acids: CASSLRQGGTDTQYF. CDR3 nucleotides: TGTGCCAGCAGTTTGAGGCAGGGGGGCACAGATACGCAGTATTTT.

The chain employs TRBV6-5 and TRBJ1-4; D gene uncertain. V dropped 0 bases and J dropped 4 bases, with 9 bases sitting between them. Germline CDR1 and CDR2: MNHEY and SVGAGI. The CDR3 covers 15 residues. This CDR3 reads CASSYSRPVNEKLFF. The CDR3 nucleotides read TGTGCCAGCAGTTACTCTCGACCAGTTAATGAAAAACTGTTTTTT.

This chain connects TRBV5-1 to TRBJ2-1, with 11 bases that match TRBD2. Germline-derived CDR1 and CDR2 are SGHRS and YFSETQ. This CDR3 is 14 amino acids long. Trimming cost V 0 bases and J 10 bases; bases outside gene matches: 3. The CDR3 region is CASSLDTSGGEQFF. CDR3 coding DNA: TGCGCCAGCAGCTTGGATACTAGCGGGGGCGAGCAGTTCTTC. The full variable domain, its missing parts supplied by reference TRBV5-1 and TRBJ2-1, is KAGVTQTPRYLIKTRGQQVTLSCSPISGHRSVSWYQQTPGQGLQFLFEYFSETQRNKGNFPGRFSGRQFSNSRSEMNVSTLELGDSALYLCASSLDTSGGEQFFGPGTRLTVL.

The rearrangement uses TRBV7-9 and TRBJ1-5, with D unresolved. V lost 10 bases, J lost 6 bases, and 16 bases lay in between. CDR1 is SEHNR, CDR2 FQNEAQ, per germline (reference sequence). The CDR3 consists of 13 residues. CDR3 sequence reads: CATTARNSQPQHF. The CDR3 coding sequence is TGTGCCACAACGGCGAGGAATAGTCAGCCCCAGCATTTT.

J is TRBJ1-1 and V is TRBV7-2; D gene uncertain. Germline CDR1 is SGHTA and CDR2 is FQGNSA. The CDR3 length is 13 residues. The ends were cut back, 2 bases at V and 1 base at J, with 5 bases in the middle. CDR3 residues: CASSLRWNTEAFF. The CDR3 DNA reads as TGTGCCAGCAGCTTAAGGTGGAACACTGAAGCTTTCTTT.

The rearrangement links TRBV11-2 to TRBJ2-2; weak D call: TRBD1 (5 bases). CDR1 is SGHAT and CDR2 is FQNNGV in the germline V gene. This CDR3 is 13 amino acids long. The V and J ends lost 0 bases and 7 bases respectively, with 6 bases between them. Written as DNA, the CDR3 is TGTGCCAGCAGCTTAGATCAGGGCGGGGAGCTGTTTTTT. Encoded protein: CASSLDQGGELFF.

This clone was counted only a few times. V gene TRBV4-3 combines with J gene TRBJ1-2, with D possibly matching TRBD1 (5 bases). CDR1 is LGHNA, CDR2 YSLEER, per germline. The germline V and J ends were trimmed by 1 base and 2 bases, with 17 bases remaining between them. The CDR3 runs to 17 residues. The CDR3 loop is CASSQGSGGWANYGYTF. DNA for the CDR3: TGCGCCAGCAGCCAAGGATCCGGGGGATGGGCCAACTATGGCTACACCTTC.

This sequence joins TRBV11-2 and TRBJ1-5; D remains unclear. Germline assignment: CDR1 SGHAT and CDR2 FQNNGV. The CDR3 is made up of 17 amino acids. V gave up 1 base and J gave up 7 bases, with 20 bases separating them. DNA for the CDR3: TGTGCCAGCAGCTTAGGAGCTGGGTTTGAGGGCCAGCAGCCCCAGCATTTT. Translation gives CASSLGAGFEGQQPQHF.

This chain links TRBV7-9 with TRBJ1-3; a possible D gene is TRBD1 (6 bases). Germline CDR1 reads SEHNR; CDR2 reads FQNEAQ (reference sequence). The V end was cut by 5 bases, the J end by 4 bases, with 15 bases between. The CDR3 loop spans 15 amino acids. The DNA for the CDR3 is TGTGCCAGCAGCCCCAGACAGGCTTCAGGAAACACCATATATTTT. It translates to CASSPRQASGNTIYF. The whole variable domain, filled in from reference TRBV7-9 and TRBJ1-3, reads DTGVSQNPRHKITKRGQNVTFRCDPISEHNRLYWYRQTLGQGPEFLTYFQNEAQLEKSRLLSDRFSAERPKGSFSTLEIQRTEQGDSAMYLCASSPRQASGNTIYFGEGSWLTVV.

The chain's CDR3 is CASSPRGQNTGELFF. The CDR3 DNA reads as TGTGCCAGCTCACCACGGGGACAGAACACCGGGGAGCTGTTTTTT. This chain uses TRBV18 with TRBJ2-2, with D maybe TRBD1 (6 bases). CDR1 is KGHSH, CDR2 LQKENI, per germline. Deletions cut 1 base from V and 1 base from J, with 7 bases between. The CDR3 spans 15 residues.

The sample holds a few counts of this clone. The chain recombines TRBV19 with TRBJ1-2; a weak D match, TRBD1 (6 bases). V lost 5 bases, J lost 5 bases, and 9 bases lay in between. CDR1 and CDR2 (germline): LNHDA, SQIVND (reference sequence). The CDR3 is made up of 12 amino acids. The CDR3 here is CASSVTGYGYTF. The CDR3, as DNA: TGTGCCAGTAGTGTTACAGGGTATGGCTACACCTTC.

J is TRBJ1-1 and V is TRBV20-1; no clear D. The CDR3 contains 11 residues. Trimming took 6 bases from V and 11 from J, leaving 16 bases between them. Germline V gene sequence: CDR1 DFQATT, CDR2 SNEGSKA (reference sequence). This CDR3 is CSAPPGEAAFF. CDR3 bases: TGCAGTGCCCCGCCCGGGGAGGCGGCTTTCTTT.

This chain uses TRBV5-4 with TRBJ1-3; 9 bases map to TRBD1. Germline CDR1 is SGHNT and CDR2 is YYREEE (reference sequence). The CDR3 consists of 15 residues. The V segment lost 7 bases and the J segment 4 bases; nucleotides outside the gene matches: 9. The CDR3 spells CASHRQGVQGNTIYF. In DNA, the CDR3 is TGTGCCAGCCACCGACAGGGGGTCCAGGGAAACACCATATATTTT. Using reference TRBV5-4 and TRBJ1-3 for the parts outside the CDR3, the full variable domain is ETGVTQSPTHLIKTRGQQVTLRCSSQSGHNTVSWYQQALGQGPQFIFQYYREEENGRGNFPPRFSGLQFPNYSSELNVNALELDDSALYLCASHRQGVQGNTIYFGEGSWLTVV.

The V and J genes are TRBV7-2 and TRBJ1-4, with D unresolved. Trimming stripped 3 bases from V and 8 bases from J, with 10 bases between. The CDR3 length is 13 residues. CDR1 and CDR2 (germline): SGHTA, FQGNSA. CDR3 DNA sequence: TGTGCCAGCAGCTTGGAGGCTGAGGAAAAACTGTTTTTT. It specifies CASSLEAEEKLFF.

This chain joins TRBV4-2 and TRBJ1-1, with 7 bases that match TRBD1. Trimming removed 4 bases from V and 2 bases from J; junction bases left unmatched: 10. Germline assignment: CDR1 LGHNA and CDR2 YNFKEQ. The CDR3 extends over 16 amino acids. The CDR3 sequence is CASSPQTTGYNTEAFF. CDR3 DNA: TGTGCCAGCAGCCCCCAGACGACAGGGTATAACACTGAAGCTTTCTTT.

The CDR3 DNA follows: TGTGCCAGCAGCGCTCGGACAGGGGGCCCCACTGAAGCTTTCTTT. As protein: CASSARTGGPTEAFF. The chain links TRBV9 to TRBJ1-1; 11 nucleotides line up with TRBD1. The V segment lost 3 bases and the J segment 4 bases; nucleotides outside the gene matches: 5. The CDR3 length is 15 residues. The germline gives CDR1 SGDLS, CDR2 YYNGEE.

V usage is TRBV7-9 and J usage is TRBJ2-3; D not certain. The CDR3 is made up of 14 amino acids. Germline CDR1 reads SEHNR; CDR2 reads FQNEAQ (reference sequence). Trimming cost V 5 bases and J 2 bases, with 11 bases left between them. Written as DNA, the CDR3 is TGTGCCAGCAGCCCCCGCCAGTACACAGATACGCAGTATTTT. Translation: CASSPRQYTDTQYF.

The chain has TRBV29-1 and TRBJ2-5, with D perhaps TRBD1 or TRBD2 (6 bases each). Germline-derived CDR1 and CDR2 are SQVTM and ANQGSEA. This CDR3 is 15 amino acids long. The ends were cut back, 0 bases at V and 5 bases at J, with 16 bases in the middle. The CDR3, as DNA: TGCAGCGTTGAAGATAGGGGGGAACCGATTGAGACCCAGTACTTC. Protein: CSVEDRGEPIETQYF. Full variable domain (rest looked up from reference TRBV29-1 and TRBJ2-5): SAVISQKPSRDICQRGTSLTIQCQVDSQVTMMFWYRQQPGQSLTLIATANQGSEATYESGFVIDKFPISRPNLTFSTLTVSNMSPEDSSIYLCSVEDRGEPIETQYFGPGTRLLVL.

This sequence joins TRBV5-1 and TRBJ2-7; D is ambiguous. The CDR3 contains 13 residues. CDR1 and CDR2 from the germline V gene are SGHRS and YFSETQ. Trimming left V 4 bases short and J 6 bases short, with 14 bases between. Here the CDR3 DNA reads TGCGCCAGCAGCCTAGGGTCCCCGTCCGAGCAGTACTTC. Amino acid sequence: CASSLGSPSEQYF.

The rearrangement uses TRBV7-9 and TRBJ2-5; no clear D. CDR1 and CDR2 (germline): SEHNR, FQNEAQ (reference sequence). This CDR3 is built from 14 residues. The germline V and J ends were trimmed by 3 bases and 5 bases, with 13 bases remaining between them. The CDR3 sequence is CASSFDGVGETQYF. CDR3 bases: TGTGCCAGCAGCTTCGATGGGGTAGGGGAGACCCAGTACTTC.

This clone was observed once. CDR3 in DNA: TGTGCCAGCAGCTTAGTGGAGGGGGCTACCTCTGGGGCCAACGTCCTGACTTTC. It encodes CASSLVEGATSGANVLTF. The rearrangement uses TRBV7-2 and TRBJ2-6; D possibly corresponds to TRBD1 (7 bases). CDR1 and CDR2 from the germline V gene are SGHTA and FQGNSA. This CDR3 is 18 amino acids long. Trimming pared 1 base from V and 0 bases from J, leaving 13 bases between.

This clone was picked up one time. The chain couples TRBV4-1 to TRBJ1-6; a possible D gene is TRBD1 (6 bases). V lost 3 bases to trimming and J lost 9 bases, with 30 bases between them. Germline assignment: CDR1 MGHRA and CDR2 YSYEKL. The CDR3 has 20 amino acids. The DNA for the CDR3 is TGCGCCAGCAGCCAGGCCTCGGGGGGCGAACACAGGGTTTTGGGTTCACCCCTCCACTTT. Its translation: CASSQASGGEHRVLGSPLHF.

The CDR3 bases are TGTGCCAGCAGCTTGACTCCCCTGTGGGGAAGGGACACAGATACGCAGTATTTT. Its translation: CASSLTPLWGRDTDTQYF. V is TRBV5-6 and J is TRBJ2-3; unclear D gene. The CDR3 runs 18 residues. The germline V gene has CDR1 SGHDT and CDR2 YYEEEE. V gave up 1 base and J gave up 2 bases, with 20 bases separating them.

The J gene is TRBJ1-1, the V gene TRBV5-1, with D unresolved. Germline CDR1 SGHRS, CDR2 YFSETQ. V lost 1 base to trimming and J lost 1 base, with 11 bases between them. The CDR3 totals 15 residues. The CDR3 coding sequence is TGCGCCAGCAGCTTGATCCCAGGCCAGAACACTGAAGCTTTCTTT. It is translated as CASSLIPGQNTEAFF.